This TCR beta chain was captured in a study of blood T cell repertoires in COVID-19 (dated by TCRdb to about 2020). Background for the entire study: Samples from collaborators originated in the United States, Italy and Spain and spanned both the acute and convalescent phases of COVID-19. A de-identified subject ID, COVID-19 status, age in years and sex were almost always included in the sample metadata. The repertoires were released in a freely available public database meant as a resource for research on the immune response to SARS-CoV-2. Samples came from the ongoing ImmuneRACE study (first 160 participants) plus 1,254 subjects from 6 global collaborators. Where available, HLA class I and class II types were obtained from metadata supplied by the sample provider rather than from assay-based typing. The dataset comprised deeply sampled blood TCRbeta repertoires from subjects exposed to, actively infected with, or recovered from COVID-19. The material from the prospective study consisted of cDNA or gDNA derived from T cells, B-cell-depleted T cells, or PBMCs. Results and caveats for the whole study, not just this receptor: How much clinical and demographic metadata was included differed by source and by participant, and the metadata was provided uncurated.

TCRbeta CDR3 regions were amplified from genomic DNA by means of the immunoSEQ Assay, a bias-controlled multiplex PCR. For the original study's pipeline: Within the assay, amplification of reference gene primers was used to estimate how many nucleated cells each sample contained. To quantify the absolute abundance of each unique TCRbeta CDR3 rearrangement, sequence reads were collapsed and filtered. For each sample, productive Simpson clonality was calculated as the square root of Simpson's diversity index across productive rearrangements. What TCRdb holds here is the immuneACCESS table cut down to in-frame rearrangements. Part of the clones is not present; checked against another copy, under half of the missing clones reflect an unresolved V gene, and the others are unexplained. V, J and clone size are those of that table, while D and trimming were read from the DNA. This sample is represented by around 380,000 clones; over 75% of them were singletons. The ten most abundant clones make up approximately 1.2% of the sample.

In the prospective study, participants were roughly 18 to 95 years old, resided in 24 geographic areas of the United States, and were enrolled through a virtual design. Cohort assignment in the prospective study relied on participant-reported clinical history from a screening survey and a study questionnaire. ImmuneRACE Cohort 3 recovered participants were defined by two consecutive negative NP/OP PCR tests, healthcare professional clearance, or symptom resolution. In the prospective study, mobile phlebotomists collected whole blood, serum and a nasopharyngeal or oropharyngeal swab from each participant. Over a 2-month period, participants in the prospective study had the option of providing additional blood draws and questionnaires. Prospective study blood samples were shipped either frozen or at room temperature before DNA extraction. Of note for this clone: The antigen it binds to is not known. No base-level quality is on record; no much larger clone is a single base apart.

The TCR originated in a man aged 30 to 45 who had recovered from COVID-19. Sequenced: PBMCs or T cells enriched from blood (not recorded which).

The bases are TGCGCCAGCAGAGACGAGACAGGGTCGGGTGGCTACACCTTC. This yields the protein CASRDETGSGGYTF. The chain is assembled from TRBV5-1 and TRBJ1-2; the central 7 bases match TRBD1. From the cysteine through the phenylalanine, the CDR3 covers 14 amino acids. Just the 42-base CDR3 DNA is kept, in frame starting at base 1. For CDR1 and CDR2, the germline V gene lists SGHRS and YFSETQ. The germline V end is reduced by 5 bases and the J end by 7 bases; junction bases left unmatched: 11.